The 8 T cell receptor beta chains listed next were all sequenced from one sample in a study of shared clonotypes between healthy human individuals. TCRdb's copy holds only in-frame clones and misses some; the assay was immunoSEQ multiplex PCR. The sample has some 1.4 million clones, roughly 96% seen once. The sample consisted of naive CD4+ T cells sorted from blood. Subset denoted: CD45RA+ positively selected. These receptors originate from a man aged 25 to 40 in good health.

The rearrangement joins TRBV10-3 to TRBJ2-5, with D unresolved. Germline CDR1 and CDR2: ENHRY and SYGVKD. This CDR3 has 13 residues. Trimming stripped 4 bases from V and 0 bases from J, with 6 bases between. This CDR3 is CAISGRNQETQYF. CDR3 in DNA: TGTGCCATCAGTGGTAGAAACCAAGAGACCCAGTACTTC.

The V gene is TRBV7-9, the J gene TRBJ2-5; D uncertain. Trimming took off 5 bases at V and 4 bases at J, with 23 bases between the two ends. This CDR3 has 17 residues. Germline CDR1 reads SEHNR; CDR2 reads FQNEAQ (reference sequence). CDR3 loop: CASSRAGPSQARETQYF. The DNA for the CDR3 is TGTGCCAGCAGCCGCGCCGGGCCCTCCCAAGCAAGAGAGACCCAGTACTTC.

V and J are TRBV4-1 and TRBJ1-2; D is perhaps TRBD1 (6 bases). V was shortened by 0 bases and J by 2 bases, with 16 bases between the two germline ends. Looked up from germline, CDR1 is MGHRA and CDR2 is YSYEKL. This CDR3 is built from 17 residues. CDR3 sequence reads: CASSQDPAGAPNYGYTF. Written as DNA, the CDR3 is TGCGCCAGCAGCCAAGATCCGGCAGGGGCCCCCAACTATGGCTACACCTTC.

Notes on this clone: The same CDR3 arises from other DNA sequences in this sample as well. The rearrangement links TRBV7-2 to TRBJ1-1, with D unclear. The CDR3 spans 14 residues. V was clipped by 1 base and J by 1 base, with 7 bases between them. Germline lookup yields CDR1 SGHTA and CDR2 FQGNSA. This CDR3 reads CASSLDRGNTEAFF. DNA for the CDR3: TGTGCCAGCAGCTTAGATCGGGGGAACACTGAAGCTTTCTTT.

CDR3 DNA: TGTGCCAGCAGCGCACCTCCAAGGACTGAAGCTTTCTTT. Amino acid sequence: CASSAPPRTEAFF. The V gene is TRBV9, the J gene TRBJ1-1; D gene unclear. Germline CDR1 is SGDLS and CDR2 is YYNGEE. Trimming removed 3 bases at V and 5 bases at J, with 11 bases between. The CDR3 is 13 amino acids.

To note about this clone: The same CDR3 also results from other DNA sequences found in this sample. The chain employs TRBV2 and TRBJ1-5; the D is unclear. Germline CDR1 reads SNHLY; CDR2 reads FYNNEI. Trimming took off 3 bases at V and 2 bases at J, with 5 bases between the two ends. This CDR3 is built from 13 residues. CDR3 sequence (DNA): TGTGCCAGCAGTGAGGAGGGCAATCAGCCCCAGCATTTT. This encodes CASSEEGNQPQHF.

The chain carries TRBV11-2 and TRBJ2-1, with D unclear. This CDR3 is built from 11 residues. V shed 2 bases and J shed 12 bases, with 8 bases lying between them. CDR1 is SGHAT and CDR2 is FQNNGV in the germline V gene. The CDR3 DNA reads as TGTGCCAGCAGCTTAAATTTCGGGCAGTTCTTC. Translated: CASSLNFGQFF.

The CDR3 DNA sequence: TGTGCCAGCAGCTCGAGGAGGACTAGCGGGAGAAATACGCAGTATTTT. Amino acid sequence: CASSSRRTSGRNTQYF. V is TRBV11-2 and J is TRBJ2-3; TRBD2 matches at 13 bases. Looked up from germline, CDR1 is SGHAT and CDR2 is FQNNGV. The CDR3 covers 16 residues. Trimming cost V 4 bases and J 7 bases; bases outside gene matches: 8.